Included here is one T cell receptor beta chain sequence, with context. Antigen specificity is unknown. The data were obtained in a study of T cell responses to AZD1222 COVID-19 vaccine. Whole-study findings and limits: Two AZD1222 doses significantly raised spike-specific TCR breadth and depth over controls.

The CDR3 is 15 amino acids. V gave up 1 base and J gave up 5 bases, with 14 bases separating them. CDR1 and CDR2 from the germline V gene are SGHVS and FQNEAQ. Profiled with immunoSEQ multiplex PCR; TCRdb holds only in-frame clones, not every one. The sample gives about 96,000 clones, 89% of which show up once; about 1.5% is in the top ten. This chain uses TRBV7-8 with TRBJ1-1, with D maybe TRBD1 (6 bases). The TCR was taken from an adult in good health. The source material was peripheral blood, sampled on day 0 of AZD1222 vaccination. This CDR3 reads CASSLDGGRVTEAFF. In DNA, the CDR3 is TGTGCCAGCAGCTTAGATGGGGGGCGAGTGACTGAAGCTTTCTTT.